These 30 T cell receptor beta chains were all obtained from the same sample, sequenced in a study of T cell repertoires in cytomegalovirus infection. A single record per CDR3 protein comes from TCRdb applying MiXCR to the reads. The table has about 830,000 distinct CDR3 sequences, 30% to 35% seen once. Their target antigens are unknown. The starting material was cultured CD8+ T cells from PBMCs, obtained from culture after CMV antigen stimulation. These receptors came from a human donor in good health (CMV status not recorded). Some clones in this sample may be carry-over from other donors' samples.

The rearrangement links TRBV6-2 or TRBV6-3 to TRBJ2-7; tentatively, D is TRBD1 (5 bases). The germline V and J ends were trimmed by 7 bases and 2 bases, with 18 bases remaining between them. The CDR3 consists of 15 residues. Germline V gene data show CDR1 as MNHEY and CDR2 as SVGEGT. In DNA, the CDR3 is TGTGCCAGCAACCCTAGACAGTTACCAACCTACGAGCAGTACGTC. Its protein product is CASNPRQLPTYEQYV.

This clonotype came up a few times. The chain couples TRBV24-1 to TRBJ2-3; a possible D gene is TRBD1 (5 bases). Germline loops: CDR1 KGHDR, CDR2 SFDVKD. CDR3 length: 16 residues. V shed 5 bases and J shed 1 base, with 15 bases lying between them. The CDR3 DNA follows: TGTGCCACCAGTGGGTCTCGGCAGGGCCGCACAGATACGCAGTATTTT. Encoded protein: CATSGSRQGRTDTQYF.

J is TRBJ2-2 and V is TRBV7-9, with 8 bases identical to TRBD1. Germline CDR1 SEHNR, CDR2 FQNEAQ (reference sequence). V gave up 3 bases and J gave up 7 bases; unmatched junction bases: 7. The CDR3 sequence is 15 residues long. In DNA, the CDR3 is TGTGCCAGCAGCTTGTCGGACAGGGTTAGCGGGGAGCTGTTTTTT. It specifies CASSLSDRVSGELFF.

This clonotype was detected once. J is TRBJ1-1 and V is TRBV29-1, with D perhaps TRBD1 (6 bases). Trimming shortened V by 7 bases and J by 1 base, and 22 bases separated the two germline ends. Germline CDR1 is SQVTM and CDR2 is ANQGSEA. The CDR3 is made up of 16 amino acids. CDR3 sequence (DNA): TGCAGCGCTATGGCCCCAGGGGATGGTGAGAACACTGAAGCTTTCTTT. Its translation: CSAMAPGDGENTEAFF.

The V call is TRBV10-3, the J call TRBJ1-2, with 11 bases that match TRBD1. Germline V gives CDR1 ENHRY, CDR2 SYGVKD. The trim removed 1 base at V and 6 bases at J, leaving 4 bases unmatched. The CDR3 is 15 amino acids. CDR3 protein: CAISELRTGGDGYTF. In nucleotides, the CDR3 is TGTGCCATCAGTGAGTTGCGGACAGGGGGCGATGGCTACACCTTC.

This clonotype occurred many times. The chain recombines TRBV7-9 with TRBJ2-6; the D is unclear. This CDR3 comprises 15 residues. V gave up 7 bases and J gave up 4 bases, with 14 bases separating them. Germline V CDR1 and CDR2: SEHNR, FQNEAQ (reference sequence). In DNA form, the CDR3 reads TGTGCCAGCAACAACCCCCCAACGGGGGCCAACGTCCTGACTTTC. It translates to CASNNPPTGANVLTF.

This clonotype was detected only a few times. The chain carries TRBV6-5 and TRBJ1-4; TRBD1 matches 9 bases. Trimming at V came to 6 bases and at J to 10 bases, leaving 9 bases not matched to a gene. In germline, CDR1 is MNHEY, CDR2 SVGAGI. CDR3 length: 14 amino acids. In DNA, the CDR3 is TGTGCCAGCAGAGCCGGGACAGGGTATCGAAAACTGTTTTTT. It yields the protein CASRAGTGYRKLFF.

This clonotype came up a few times. This sequence joins TRBV7-9 and TRBJ2-2; possible D gene TRBD2, 6 bases. There are 14 residues in the CDR3. Per germline, CDR1 SEHNR and CDR2 FQNEAQ (reference sequence). The V and J ends lost 1 base and 7 bases respectively, with 10 bases between them. The CDR3 bases are TGTGCCAGCAGCTTAGGACTAGAGCACGGGGAGCTGTTTTTT. Its translation is CASSLGLEHGELFF.

This clonotype was counted only a few times. This rearrangement joins TRBV5-6 to TRBJ1-2; D is perhaps TRBD1 (5 bases). CDR1 SGHDT and CDR2 YYEEEE come from the germline V gene. Between the trimmed V and J ends, which lost 0 bases and 4 bases, there was a span of 13 bases. The CDR3 length is 15 residues. CDR3 sequence: CASSLVAGSGYGYTF. The CDR3 DNA follows: TGTGCCAGCAGCTTGGTGGCAGGGTCGGGCTATGGCTACACCTTC.

This clonotype came up a few times. The V gene is TRBV25-1, the J gene TRBJ1-2; D is perhaps TRBD1 (6 bases). Trimming took 1 base from V and 8 from J, leaving 17 bases between them. The CDR3 consists of 15 residues. Germline V gives CDR1 MGHDK, CDR2 SYGVNS. DNA of the CDR3: TGTGCCAGCAGTGAATCCCTCTCAGGGGTCGGGGGCTACACCTTC. Its protein is CASSESLSGVGGYTF.

The gene calls are TRBV5-1 and TRBJ2-2; 7 positions agree with TRBD1. The trim removed 3 bases at V and 8 bases at J, leaving 19 bases unmatched. Germline-derived CDR1 and CDR2 are SGHRS and YFSETQ. This CDR3 contains 18 residues. The CDR3 DNA reads TGCGCCAGCAGCTGGGGGACAGACTCAGGTTATCCCACTGGGGAGCTGTTTTTT. Its translation: CASSWGTDSGYPTGELFF.

The chain uses TRBV6-2 or TRBV6-3 and TRBJ1-6; 10 bases are a match to TRBD1. V lost 5 bases, J lost 8 bases, and 9 bases stayed unmatched. The V gene's germline CDR1 is MNHEY and CDR2 SVGEGT. This CDR3 is 16 amino acids long. CDR3 amino acids: CASSLLTGTGDSPLHF. CDR3 in DNA: TGTGCCAGCAGTCTCCTTACCGGGACAGGGGATTCACCCCTCCACTTT.

This clonotype was detected many times. The chain is built from TRBV12-3 or TRBV12-4 and TRBJ2-1; 8 nucleotides agree with TRBD1. This CDR3 contains 16 residues. V gave up 4 bases and J gave up 2 bases; unmatched junction bases: 7. CDR3 DNA: TGTGCCAGCAGTTCCGGGACAGGAGTGGCCTACAATGAGCAGTTCTTC. Amino acids: CASSSGTGVAYNEQFF.

The chain joins TRBV6-2 or TRBV6-3 to TRBJ2-7; 7 nucleotides match TRBD1. J was trimmed by 2 bases and V by 10 bases; bases with no gene match: 5. The CDR3 has 12 residues. CDR1 is MNHEY, CDR2 SVGEGT, per germline. CDR3 sequence reads: CAIRDSTYEQYV. The CDR3 bases are TGTGCCATAAGGGACAGTACCTACGAGCAGTACGTC.

In its sample, this clonotype was seen a few times. The CDR3 is CASSLRSDRSFSYEQYF. The CDR3 bases are TGCGCCAGCAGCCTCAGGAGCGACAGGTCATTCTCCTACGAGCAGTACTTC. V gene TRBV5-1 combines with J gene TRBJ2-7, with D tentatively TRBD1 (6 bases). Per the germline V gene, CDR1 is SGHRS and CDR2 is YFSETQ. V was cut by 4 bases and J by 0 bases, with 20 bases left in between. CDR3 length equals 17 residues.

The sample holds one count of this clonotype. The junction and the germline gene differ at one end; a read error may be behind it. This chain links TRBV11-3 with TRBJ2-3, with D unresolved. CDR1 is SGHNT and CDR2 is YENEEA in the germline V gene. This CDR3 has 13 amino acids. CDR3 DNA: TGTGCCACCAGCTTAGATTTCGGAGATACGCAGTATTTT. Encoded protein: CATSLDFGDTQYF.

In this sample, this clonotype turned up a few times. The rearrangement links TRBV5-4 to TRBJ2-7, with TRBD1 matching over 9 bases. With V trimmed by 4 bases and J by 1 base, 6 bases remained unmatched. There are 15 residues in the CDR3. Germline V gene lookup returns CDR1 SGHNT and CDR2 YYREEE (reference sequence). The CDR3 DNA sequence: TGTGCCAGCAGCCCCGGGACAGGGAGATCCTACGAGCAGTACTTC. This translates into CASSPGTGRSYEQYF.

This chain uses TRBV7-9 with TRBJ1-5; no firm D call. CDR3 length: 12 amino acids. V lost 4 bases, J lost 5 bases, and 6 bases lay in between. Looked up from germline, CDR1 is SEHNR and CDR2 is FQNEAQ (reference sequence). CDR3 nucleotide sequence: TGTGCCAGCAGCTCGAATCATCAGCCCCAGCATTTT. Residues: CASSSNHQPQHF.

V and J are TRBV19 and TRBJ1-1; 10 bases fit TRBD1. CDR3 size: 15 residues. The V segment lost 7 bases and the J segment 4 bases; nucleotides outside the gene matches: 9. Germline V gene lookup returns CDR1 LNHDA and CDR2 SQIVND (reference sequence). The chain's CDR3 is CASTHIRDRGTEAFF. The CDR3 region has the DNA TGTGCCAGTACCCACATCCGGGACAGGGGCACTGAAGCTTTCTTT.

This clonotype was seen at least ten times. The chain is built from TRBV7-2 and TRBJ2-7; perhaps TRBD2 as D (6 bases). There are 15 residues in the CDR3. Germline V gene sequence: CDR1 SGHTA, CDR2 FQGNSA. V lost 5 bases, J lost 3 bases, and 17 bases lay in between. CDR3: CASSPYREIHYEQYF. Here the CDR3 DNA reads TGTGCCAGCAGCCCCTATCGGGAGATTCACTACGAGCAGTACTTC.

The chain joins TRBV20-1 to TRBJ2-5; TRBD2 matches 10 bases. The V gene's germline CDR1 is DFQATT and CDR2 SNEGSKA (reference sequence). The V gene end was trimmed by 6 bases and the J gene end by 0 bases; junction bases not matched to a gene: 22. The CDR3 contains 20 residues. The CDR3 DNA follows: TGCAGTGCCCTAGAAGATTATAGCGGGGGGCCCTCGACGTACCAAGAGACCCAGTACTTC. Residues: CSALEDYSGGPSTYQETQYF.

V gene TRBV29-1 combines with J gene TRBJ1-1; a weak D match, TRBD1 (5 bases). CDR3 length: 16 amino acids. Trimming stripped 1 base from V and 0 bases from J, with 15 bases between. Germline V gene data show CDR1 as SQVTM and CDR2 as ANQGSEA. CDR3 loop: CSVEGRAVGLNTEAFF. The CDR3 region has the DNA TGCAGCGTTGAAGGTCGAGCAGTGGGGCTGAACACTGAAGCTTTCTTT.

This clonotype was counted only a few times. The V gene is TRBV20-1, the J gene TRBJ1-4, with a possible D match to TRBD1 (5 bases). Germline lookup yields CDR1 DFQATT and CDR2 SNEGSKA (reference sequence). V was cut by 5 bases and J by 4 bases, with 20 bases left in between. CDR3 length equals 16 residues. The CDR3 coding sequence is TGCAGTGCTCCAGCAGGACATCCGCAGGATAATGAAAAACTGTTTTTT. Translating gives CSAPAGHPQDNEKLFF.

This clonotype was picked up many times. V and J are TRBV20-1 and TRBJ2-3; 11 nucleotides agree with TRBD2. V lost 3 bases to trimming and J lost 0 bases; unmatched junction nucleotides: 5. Germline CDR1 reads DFQATT; CDR2 reads SNEGSKA (reference sequence). The CDR3 totals 16 residues. The CDR3 loop is CSARPRLAGSTDTQYF. In DNA form, the CDR3 reads TGCAGTGCTAGGCCCCGACTAGCGGGGAGCACAGATACGCAGTATTTT.

The genes are TRBV27 and TRBJ2-1; D might be TRBD2 (8 bases). CDR3 length: 14 amino acids. Trimming cost V 6 bases and J 7 bases, with 16 bases left between them. Germline CDR1 and CDR2: MNHEY and SMNVEV (reference sequence). CDR3 sequence reads: CASRSGGTSNEQFF. The CDR3 nucleotides are TGTGCCAGCAGGTCAGGGGGGACTAGTAATGAGCAGTTCTTC.

This sequence joins TRBV13 and TRBJ1-2; a weak D match, TRBD1 (6 bases). The ends were cut back, 3 bases at V and 8 bases at J, with 13 bases in the middle. CDR1 and CDR2 (germline): PRHDT, FYEKMQ (reference sequence). CDR3 length: 13 amino acids. The chain's CDR3 is CASSLVGAGGYTF. CDR3 nucleotides: TGTGCCAGCAGCTTGGTGGGGGCAGGAGGCTACACCTTC.

This clonotype was detected only a few times. The rearrangement links TRBV7-6 to TRBJ2-7; 9 bases agree with TRBD1. The CDR3 totals 15 residues. Germline values: CDR1 SGHVS, CDR2 FNYEAQ. With V trimmed by 5 bases and J by 1 base, 6 bases remained unmatched. In DNA, the CDR3 is TGTGCCAGCAGCCCATCCGGGACAGGGTCCTACGAGCAGTACGTC. This encodes CASSPSGTGSYEQYV.

This sequence joins TRBV7-2 and TRBJ2-1; the match to TRBD1 covers 10 bases. Trimming took 5 bases from V and 8 from J; bases not matched to a gene: 9. Germline V gene data show CDR1 as SGHTA and CDR2 as FQGNSA. This CDR3 has 15 residues. The CDR3 reads CASSPWTGGLDEQFF. The CDR3 region has the DNA TGTGCCAGCAGCCCCTGGACAGGGGGGTTGGATGAGCAGTTCTTC.

CDR3 sequence: CSARDLYRGSSNSPLHF. CDR3 coding DNA: TGCAGTGCTAGAGATCTCTACAGGGGTTCTTCAAATTCACCCCTCCACTTT. The chain employs TRBV20-1 and TRBJ1-6; 7 bases line up with TRBD1. Looked up from germline, CDR1 is DFQATT and CDR2 is SNEGSKA (reference sequence). The CDR3 totals 17 residues. The ends lost 0 bases at V and 7 bases at J; junction bases unmatched: 12.

With regard to this clonotype: Given a much more abundant clone one base away, this may be a read error. V gene TRBV29-1 combines with J gene TRBJ1-1; D uncertain. This CDR3 contains 10 residues. V dropped 6 bases and J dropped 2 bases, with 4 bases sitting between them. Germline V gives CDR1 SQVTM, CDR2 ANQGSEA. The CDR3 DNA reads TGCAGCGTAACCAACACTGAAGCTTTCTTT. It is translated as CSVTNTEAFF. Together with reference TRBV29-1 and TRBJ1-1, the CDR3 gives the full variable domain: SAVISQKPSRDICQRGTSLTIQCQVDSQVTMMFWYRQQPGQSLTLIATANQGSEATYESGFVIDKFPISRPNLTFSTLTVSNMSPEDSSIYLCSVTNTEAFFGQGTRLTVV.